This T cell receptor (beta chain) was captured by sequencing in a study of T cell responses to AZD1222 COVID-19 vaccine. General study results and limits: Spike as a whole was targeted by vaccine-associated CD4 TCRs, dominant at 160-218 and 743-854. Unmutated variant regions are reportedly targeted by nearly half of spike-specific TCRs.

Produced via immunoSEQ multiplex PCR; TCRdb's table is partial and in-frame only. This sample has around 140,000 clones, with roughly 92% found just once. Note on this clone: The antigen remains undetermined.

The source of this sequence is an adult in good health. Sequenced material: peripheral blood, taken on day 0 of AZD1222 vaccination.

CDR3 residues: CASSRLLGNEQFF. The DNA for the CDR3 is TGTGCCAGCAGCAGACTTCTGGGGAATGAGCAGTTCTTC. J is TRBJ2-1 and V is TRBV28; D remains unclear. The germline gives CDR1 MDHEN, CDR2 SYDVKM. The CDR3 is 13 amino acids. V dropped 6 bases and J dropped 7 bases, with 13 bases sitting between them.